The clone carrying this TCR beta chain was observed a handful of times. Its antigen is as yet unknown. This table comes from immunoSEQ multiplex PCR, and its TCRdb copy is limited to in-frame clones, with some not included. Altogether 95,000 to 100,000 clones are present, around nine tenths being singletons, with the ten largest covering approximately 15%. This entry belongs to a study of T cell responses to AZD1222 COVID-19 vaccine. Study-level results: After the peak T cell response, and only then, were repertoires sampled. Reports indicate that nearly half of spike-specific TCRs are directed at unmutated variant regions. AZD1222 recipients seropositive at baseline numbered only five to seven.

The clonotype was recovered from an adult who received the AZD1222 COVID-19 vaccine. Specimen: peripheral blood, collected 28 days after the second AZD1222 dose.

This CDR3 reads CASRRQGEDTEAFF. The CDR3 DNA follows: TGTGCCAGCAGGAGACAGGGAGAAGACACTGAAGCTTTCTTT. The chain couples TRBV6-5 to TRBJ1-1, with TRBD1 matching over 7 bases. V lost 6 bases and J lost 3; bases outside the gene matches: 7. The CDR3 is 14 residues long. The germline CDR1 and CDR2 sequences are MNHEY and SVGAGI.